The subject of this entry is one T cell receptor (beta chain). V was clipped by 7 bases and J by 4 bases, with 17 bases between them. The CDR3 is made up of 15 amino acids. Looked up from germline, CDR1 is SEHNR and CDR2 is FQNEAQ (reference sequence). Study processing details: Nucleated cell counts were estimated from reference gene primer amplification. Generated by immunoSEQ multiplex PCR, the TCRdb table keeps only in-frame clones and is missing some. V and J calls plus clone size are reproduced from that table; the DNA served to infer D and trimming. Among roughly 250,000 clones listed, around 83% were seen once. The data derive from a study of blood T cell repertoires in COVID-19. Study summary: Samples of COVID-19 (acute and convalescent) were obtained from the United States, Italy and Spain. PBMCs, B-cell-depleted T cells, or T cells provided the cDNA or gDNA that made up the material.

The TCR was taken from an elderly woman with acute or convalescent COVID-19. The material sequenced was peripheral blood. The chain couples TRBV7-9 to TRBJ2-1; perhaps TRBD2 as D (5 bases). This chain's CDR3 is CASTSRGSRYNEQFF. The CDR3, as DNA: TGTGCCAGCACCTCGAGAGGGTCCCGGTACAATGAGCAGTTCTTC.